These T cell receptor beta chains were read from a single sample in a study of blood T cell repertoires in COVID-19. Clones were sequenced by immunoSEQ multiplex PCR, and TCRdb holds only the in-frame ones, with some missing. Here the sample spans 110,000 or so clones, roughly three quarters being singletons. The material sequenced was peripheral blood. Receptors were obtained from a human donor in a cohort sampled during active COVID-19. Each CDR3 is given with its conserved first and last residue.

j_gene,v_gene,CDR3aa
TRBJ1-1,TRBV19,CASSPSTVHTEAFF
TRBJ2-7,TRBV5-5,CASSLDTGGGSYEQYF
TRBJ1-1,TRBV18,CASSPSGQTNTEAFF
TRBJ2-7,TRBV14,CASSQQGPEQYF
TRBJ2-7,TRBV5-1,CASSKDRGLYEQYF
TRBJ1-1,TRBV20-1,CSASPRGRGAEAFF
TRBJ1-6,TRBV2,CASSEIRGRSSPLHF
TRBJ1-6,TRBV20-1,CSASWGDSRSPLHF
TRBJ2-2,TRBV4-1,CASSQVLAGVPHTGELFF
TRBJ1-2,TRBV21-1,CASSKGGRQGSYGYTF
TRBJ1-2,TRBV6-5,CASSYSGTETYGYTF
TRBJ2-7,TRBV14,CASRTLAATYEQYF
TRBJ2-7,TRBV2,CASETDRGREQYF
TRBJ1-2,TRBV28,CASSLSGVGYGYTF
TRBJ2-5,TRBV10-3,CAISESTGGAKQETQYF
TRBJ1-4,TRBV14,CASSFRGRVGEKLFF
TRBJ2-7,TRBV7-9,CASSLTQEYYEQYF